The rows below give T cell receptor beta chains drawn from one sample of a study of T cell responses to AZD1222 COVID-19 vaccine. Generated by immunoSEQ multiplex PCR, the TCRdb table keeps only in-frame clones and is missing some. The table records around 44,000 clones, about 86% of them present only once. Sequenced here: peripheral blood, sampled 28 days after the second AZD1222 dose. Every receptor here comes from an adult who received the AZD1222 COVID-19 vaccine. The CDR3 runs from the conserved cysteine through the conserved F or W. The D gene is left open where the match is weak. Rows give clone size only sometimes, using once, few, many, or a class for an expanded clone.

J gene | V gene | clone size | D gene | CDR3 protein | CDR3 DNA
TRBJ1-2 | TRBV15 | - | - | CATSREAGKYYGYTF | TGTGCCACCAGCAGAGAGGCAGGGAAGTACTATGGCTACACCTTC
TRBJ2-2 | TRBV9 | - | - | CASSGVGWGRTGELFF | TGTGCCAGCAGTGGGGTCGGTTGGGGACGGACCGGGGAGCTGTTTTTT
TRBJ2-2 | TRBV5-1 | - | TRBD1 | CASSRAPRDSAFPNTGELFF | TGCGCCAGCAGTAGGGCCCCCCGGGACAGCGCCTTTCCGAACACCGGGGAGCTGTTTTTT
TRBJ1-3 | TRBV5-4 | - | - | CASSPDGAGNTIYF | TGTGCCAGCAGCCCAGACGGGGCTGGAAACACCATATATTTT
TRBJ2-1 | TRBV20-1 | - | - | CSARAGGEQFF | TGCAGTGCTAGAGCTGGGGGTGAGCAGTTCTTC
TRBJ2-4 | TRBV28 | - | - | CASRTGSAKNIQYF | TGTGCCAGCAGAACAGGATCGGCCAAAAACATTCAGTACTTC
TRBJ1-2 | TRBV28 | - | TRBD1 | CASSLGQGTYGYTF | TGTGCCAGCAGTTTGGGACAGGGGACGTATGGCTACACCTTC
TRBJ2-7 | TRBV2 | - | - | CASSEVGREGYF | TGTGCCAGCAGTGAAGTGGGCAGGGAAGGGTACTTC
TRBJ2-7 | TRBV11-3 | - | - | CASSLDLQGANF | TGTGCCAGCAGCTTAGATCTCCAGGGTGCGAACTTC
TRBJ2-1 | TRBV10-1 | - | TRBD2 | CASSGGLAGFSYNEQFF | TGCGCCAGCAGCGGAGGACTAGCGGGATTCTCCTACAATGAGCAGTTCTTC
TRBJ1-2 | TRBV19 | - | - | CASSPPPNYGYTF | TGTGCCAGTAGCCCCCCGCCGAACTATGGCTACACCTTC
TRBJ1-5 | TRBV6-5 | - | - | CASSRASINQPQHF | TGTGCCAGCAGTCGGGCCAGCATCAATCAGCCCCAGCATTTT
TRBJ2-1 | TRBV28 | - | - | CASSLPLEGSAYNEQFF | TGTGCCAGCAGTTTACCACTCGAGGGGTCGGCCTACAATGAGCAGTTCTTC
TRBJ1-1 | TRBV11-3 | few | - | CASSPRTANTEAFF | TGTGCCAGCAGCCCCCGGACGGCGAACACTGAAGCTTTCTTT
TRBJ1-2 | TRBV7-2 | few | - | CASSLGVRGRRGYTF | TGTGCCAGCAGCTTAGGCGTCAGGGGAAGGCGTGGCTACACCTTC
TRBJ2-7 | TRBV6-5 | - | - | CASSYSNARAEQYF | TGTGCCAGCAGTTACTCGAACGCCAGGGCCGAGCAGTACTTC
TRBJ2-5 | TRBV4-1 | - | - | CASSRDEETQYF | TGCGCCAGCAGCCGGGACGAGGAGACCCAGTACTTC
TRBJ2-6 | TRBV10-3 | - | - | CAIRQGTSSGANVLTF | TGTGCCATCCGACAGGGGACTAGCTCTGGGGCCAACGTCCTGACTTTC
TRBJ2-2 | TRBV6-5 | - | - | CASSYSGTSGELFF | TGTGCCAGCAGTTACTCAGGAACCTCCGGGGAGCTGTTTTTT
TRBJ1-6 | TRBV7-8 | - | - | CASSSGPGMANSPLHF | TGTGCCAGCAGCTCAGGGCCGGGGATGGCGAATTCACCCCTCCACTTT
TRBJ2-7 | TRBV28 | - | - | CASSIGIPYEQYF | TGTGCCAGCAGCATAGGCATCCCCTACGAGCAGTACTTC
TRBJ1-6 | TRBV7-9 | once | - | CASSPRPGLLSDLHF | TGTGCCAGCAGCCCCCGTCCGGGACTCTTGTCAGACCTCCACTTT
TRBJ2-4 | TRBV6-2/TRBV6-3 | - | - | CASSYQKNIQYF | TGTGCCAGCAGTTACCAGAAAAACATTCAGTACTTC
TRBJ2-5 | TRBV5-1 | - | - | CASSLGPLGGTQYF | TGCGCCAGCAGCTTGGGGCCCCTCGGCGGGACCCAGTACTTC
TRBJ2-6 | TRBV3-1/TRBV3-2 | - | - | CASSQGDIPRSLTF | TGTGCCAGCAGCCAAGGGGATATACCAAGGAGCCTGACTTTC
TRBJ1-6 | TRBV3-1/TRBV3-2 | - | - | CASSPQGKSPLHF | TGTGCCAGCAGCCCCCAGGGTAAATCACCCCTCCACTTT
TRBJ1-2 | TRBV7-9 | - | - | CASSSQGDGTYGYTF | TGTGCCAGCAGCTCCCAGGGCGATGGTACCTATGGCTACACCTTC
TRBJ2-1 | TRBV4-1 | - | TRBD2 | CASSQAFGTNYNEQFF | TGCGCCAGCAGCCAAGCATTCGGGACTAACTACAATGAGCAGTTCTTC
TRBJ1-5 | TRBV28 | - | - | CASSADSNNQPQHF | TGTGCCAGCAGTGCAGACAGCAACAATCAGCCCCAGCATTTT
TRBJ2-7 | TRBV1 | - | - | CTSSQGPRGLGSSYEQYF | TGCACCAGCAGCCAGGGCCCGAGGGGACTAGGTTCTTCCTACGAGCAGTACTTC
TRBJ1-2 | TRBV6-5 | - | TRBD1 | CASSNLGQVNYGYTF | TGTGCCAGCAGCAACCTTGGACAGGTTAACTATGGCTACACCTTC
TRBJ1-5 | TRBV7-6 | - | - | CASSLGPQVNQPQHF | TGTGCCAGCAGCCTGGGCCCCCAGGTCAATCAGCCCCAGCATTTT
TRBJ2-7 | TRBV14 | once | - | CASSQGLRNYEQYF | TGTGCCAGCAGCCAAGGGCTGCGGAACTACGAGCAGTACTTC